One sample yielded the 21 T cell receptor beta chains listed below, sequenced in a study of CD8 T cells in ankylosing spondylitis (TCRdb year 2017). Libraries were prepared through 5' RACE. Sequencing took place on an Illumina HiSeq 2500. TCRdb reran the public reads through fastp at Q25 and MiXCR, keeping productive beta chains. Here each entry gathers all rows of one CDR3 protein and keeps the most common genes and DNA. Recorded for this sample are around 430,000 distinct CDR3 sequences; 17% of them occurred a single time. The top ten hold approximately 0.97% of the sample. Their target antigens are unknown. The research as a whole found: A TCR beta motif of eight highly homologous amino acid variants appeared characteristic of blood from ankylosing spondylitis patients.

Sequenced material: blood, either unsorted or a sorted T cell fraction (not recorded which). These receptors were taken from a male donor with ankylosing spondylitis.

This chain uses TRBV5-1 with TRBJ2-7, with TRBD2 matching over 7 bases. Germline CDR1 SGHRS, CDR2 YFSETQ. The CDR3 contains 15 residues. J gave up 0 bases and V 4 bases, and 7 bases lay outside the gene matches. The CDR3 region has the DNA TGCGCCAGCAGCCCAACAGCGGGAACCTCCTACGAGCAGTACTTC. Amino acids: CASSPTAGTSYEQYF.

This clonotype was detected only a few times. This chain uses TRBV12-3 or TRBV12-4 with TRBJ2-3, with 7 bases lining up with TRBD2. The CDR3 has 15 amino acids. J lost 0 bases, V lost 5 bases, and 5 bases had no gene match. CDR3 sequence (DNA): TGTGCCAGCAGTAGGAGCGGGGCTAGCACAGATACGCAGTATTTT. Its translation is CASSRSGASTDTQYF.

This clonotype was found a few times. This chain links TRBV3-1 with TRBJ2-7, with 7 bases matching TRBD1. Germline CDR1 is LGHDT and CDR2 is YNNKEL (reference sequence). The CDR3 is 13 amino acids. J lost 2 bases, V lost 3 bases, and 1 base had no gene match. The DNA for the CDR3 is TGTGCCAGCAGCCAGGGACAGCCCTACGAGCAGTACTTC. Its translation: CASSQGQPYEQYF.

This clonotype was seen many times. The chain combines TRBV20-1 with TRBJ2-7, with 8 bases aligning to TRBD1. This CDR3 has 15 amino acids. Trimming removed 6 bases from V and 1 base from J; junction bases left unmatched: 11. Germline CDR1 is DFQATT and CDR2 is SNEGSKA (reference sequence). The CDR3 sequence is CSAPDRATKSYEQYF. CDR3 DNA: TGCAGTGCCCCGGACAGGGCTACGAAATCCTACGAGCAGTACTTC.

This clonotype was counted many times. This chain joins TRBV12-3 or TRBV12-4 and TRBJ1-1; tentatively, D is TRBD1 (5 bases). V was trimmed by 4 bases and J by 5 bases, leaving 17 bases between them. CDR3 size: 15 residues. This CDR3 is CASSSVGQGGTEAFF. The CDR3 DNA reads TGTGCCAGCAGTTCGGTGGGTCAGGGAGGGACTGAAGCTTTCTTT.

This clonotype was counted at least ten times. This sequence joins TRBV5-1 and TRBJ1-6; 7 nucleotides match TRBD1. Germline V gene lookup returns CDR1 SGHRS and CDR2 YFSETQ. This CDR3 spans 15 amino acids. Losses at the gene ends were 4 bases for V and 9 bases for J; bases not matched to a gene: 10. The CDR3 here is CASSPRGQESSPLHF. The CDR3 coding sequence is TGCGCCAGCAGCCCTCGCGGACAGGAATCTTCACCCCTCCACTTT.

This clonotype showed up just a few times. V and J are TRBV2 and TRBJ2-1; D might be TRBD2 (6 bases). In germline, CDR1 is SNHLY, CDR2 FYNNEI. This CDR3 region has 15 residues. Trimming left V 5 bases short and J 1 base short, with 12 bases between. The CDR3, as DNA: TGTGCCAGCAGTTTAGCGGAGGTGTCCTACAATGAGCAGTTCTTC. It codes for CASSLAEVSYNEQFF.

This clonotype showed up just a few times. J is TRBJ1-5 and V is TRBV20-1, with D possibly matching TRBD1 (6 bases). Germline values: CDR1 DFQATT, CDR2 SNEGSKA (reference sequence). The CDR3 totals 16 residues. Trimming took 3 bases from V and 0 from J, leaving 15 bases between them. CDR3 DNA: TGCAGTGCTAGGATCGCCGGGACACCTAGCAATCAGCCCCAGCATTTT. Encoded protein: CSARIAGTPSNQPQHF.

This chain uses TRBV5-5 with TRBJ2-5; D could derive from TRBD1 or TRBD2 (5 bases each). This CDR3 is 13 amino acids long. The ends were cut back, 8 bases at V and 4 bases at J, with 15 bases in the middle. Germline-derived CDR1 and CDR2 are SGHKS and YYEKEE (reference sequence). CDR3 loop: CASFGTVRETQYF. The DNA for the CDR3 is TGTGCCAGTTTCGGGACCGTCCGAGAGACCCAGTACTTC. The complete variable domain, with remaining parts taken from reference TRBV5-5 and TRBJ2-5, reads DAGVTQSPTHLIKTRGQQVTLRCSPISGHKSVSWYQQVLGQGPQFIFQYYEKEERGRGNFPDRFSARQFPNYSSELNVNALLLGDSALYLCASFGTVRETQYFGPGTRLLVL.

This clonotype was counted between two and nine times. The chain combines TRBV5-4 with TRBJ2-3; the match to TRBD1 covers 8 bases. This CDR3 region has 15 residues. Germline CDR1 reads SGHNT; CDR2 reads YYREEE (reference sequence). Trimming took 4 bases from V and 2 from J; bases not matched to a gene: 6. CDR3 DNA sequence: TGTGCCAGCAGCCAACTGGACAGGGACACAGATACGCAGTATTTT. Encoded protein: CASSQLDRDTDTQYF.

This clonotype was counted a few times. The chain recombines TRBV24-1 with TRBJ2-7; TRBD1 aligns across 11 bases. CDR3 length: 15 amino acids. Germline V gene lookup returns CDR1 KGHDR and CDR2 SFDVKD. The V gene end was trimmed by 3 bases and the J gene end by 7 bases; junction bases not matched to a gene: 7. The CDR3 nucleotides read TGTGCCACCAGTGATCCCCGGGACAGGGGGTTAGAGCAGTACTTC. This encodes CATSDPRDRGLEQYF.

This clonotype was seen more than once but under ten times. V gene TRBV20-1 combines with J gene TRBJ2-7; 10 bases are a match to TRBD2. The CDR3 has 16 residues. Germline CDR1 reads DFQATT; CDR2 reads SNEGSKA (reference sequence). J was trimmed by 1 base and V by 6 bases; bases with no gene match: 12. CDR3 in DNA: TGCAGTGCATCACACGGTGGTAGCGGGGGGTCCTACGAGCAGTACTTC. Translating it yields CSASHGGSGGSYEQYF.

The table lists this clonotype with a few counts. The chain recombines TRBV20-1 with TRBJ1-5; TRBD1 matches at 10 bases. CDR1 and CDR2 (germline): DFQATT, SNEGSKA (reference sequence). Trimming took 5 bases from V and 0 from J; bases not matched to a gene: 1. This CDR3 is 14 amino acids long. The CDR3 protein is CSAGTGVSNQPQHF. The DNA of the CDR3 is TGCAGTGCTGGGACAGGGGTTAGCAATCAGCCCCAGCATTTT.

This chain joins TRBV9 and TRBJ1-1; D is perhaps TRBD1 (5 bases). Trimming removed 3 bases from V and 5 bases from J, with 11 bases in between. This CDR3 has 13 amino acids. From germline, CDR1 is SGDLS and CDR2 YYNGEE. The CDR3 DNA sequence: TGTGCCAGCAGCGGCAGGGAGGCAACTGAAGCTTTCTTT. Translated, it gives CASSGREATEAFF.

This clonotype was counted at least ten times. V is TRBV20-1 and J is TRBJ1-6; D gene ambiguous. V dropped 4 bases and J dropped 7 bases, with 14 bases sitting between them. The CDR3 covers 14 residues. The germline CDR1 and CDR2 sequences are DFQATT and SNEGSKA (reference sequence). The DNA of the CDR3 is TGCAGTGCTAAGGGCAGGTCGGTGAATTCACCCCTCCACTTT. Protein product: CSAKGRSVNSPLHF.

This clonotype was detected ten times or more. The chain carries TRBV15 and TRBJ2-2; possible D gene TRBD1, 6 bases. The CDR3 sequence is 20 residues long. Germline V CDR1 and CDR2: LNHNV, YYDKDF (reference sequence). V gave up 5 bases and J gave up 6 bases, with 31 bases separating them. The CDR3 loop is CATSSPGAQGRNRGAGELFF. CDR3 bases: TGTGCCACCAGCTCTCCAGGGGCGCAGGGCAGGAATAGAGGAGCCGGGGAGCTGTTTTTT.

The rearrangement uses TRBV27 and TRBJ1-1, with TRBD1 matching over 9 bases. Trimming at V came to 6 bases and at J to 1 base, leaving 6 bases not matched to a gene. Germline V gives CDR1 MNHEY, CDR2 SMNVEV (reference sequence). The CDR3 has 15 amino acids. The CDR3 DNA reads TGTGCCAGCAGGGACCTGGGACAGGGGAACACTGAAGCTTTCTTT. It is translated as CASRDLGQGNTEAFF.

V is TRBV19 and J is TRBJ1-5; tentative D call: TRBD1 (6 bases). V lost 3 bases and J 3 bases, leaving 12 bases between the germline ends. CDR1 LNHDA and CDR2 SQIVND come from the germline V gene (reference sequence). The CDR3 is made up of 15 amino acids. The CDR3 loop is CASSIGGRSNQPQHF. For the CDR3, the DNA is TGTGCCAGTAGTATTGGGGGCAGGTCCAATCAGCCCCAGCATTTT.

This clonotype has a handful of counts. This rearrangement joins TRBV12-3 or TRBV12-4 to TRBJ1-1; D is unresolved. The V end lost 5 bases, the J end lost 1 base, and 14 bases lay between the germline ends. The CDR3 consists of 15 residues. CDR3: CASSRPPTTNTEAFF. The DNA of the CDR3 is TGTGCCAGCAGTCGCCCACCGACAACGAACACTGAAGCTTTCTTT.

In its sample, this clonotype was seen a few times. This rearrangement joins TRBV6-1 to TRBJ2-1; 12 bases map to TRBD2. CDR1 MNHNS and CDR2 SASEGT come from the germline V gene. The CDR3 runs to 15 residues. V shed 6 bases, J shed 6 bases, and the junction held 6 bases outside the gene matches. CDR3: CASRPGTSGFNEQFF. The CDR3 DNA sequence: TGTGCCAGCAGACCCGGGACTAGCGGGTTCAATGAGCAGTTCTTC.

The rearrangement links TRBV7-2 to TRBJ1-3, with TRBD1 matching over 7 bases. The CDR3 is 15 residues long. Germline trimming cut 4 bases from V and 4 bases from J; bases unmatched to any gene: 7. Germline assignment: CDR1 SGHTA and CDR2 FQGNSA. The CDR3 sequence: CASSWDSGAGNTIYF. For the CDR3, the DNA is TGTGCCAGCAGCTGGGACAGTGGGGCCGGAAACACCATATATTTT.